The 20 T cell receptor beta chains below come from one sample, sequenced in a study of T-cell memory formation after mild COVID-19 (dated by TCRdb to the early 2020s). The library came from 5' RACE. Instrument on record: Illumina NovaSeq 6000. The raw public data were reprocessed by TCRdb itself: fastp quality trimming at Q25, MiXCR clonotype calling, in-frame beta chains only. Rows with one shared CDR3 protein collapse into an entry with the most common genes and DNA. Here the sample has around 300,000 distinct CDR3 sequences; 10% to 15% occur a single time. The biggest ten clones account for about a fifth of the sample. The sequencing sample was made of PBMCs or a T cell subset sorted from them (not recorded which). The receptor set was obtained from a man younger than 35 who had mild COVID-19 (a few samples of this study predate the infection). The sample titles of this study are shuffled in the database, so cell type and time point are left out; the donor was told from shared clones.

A few counts support this clonotype. J is TRBJ1-3 and V is TRBV7-9; D might be TRBD1 (5 bases). V was trimmed by 8 bases and J by 2 bases, leaving 7 bases between them. From germline, CDR1 is SEHNR and CDR2 FQNEAQ (reference sequence). This CDR3 is 12 amino acids long. CDR3 loop: CASSGTGNTIYF. The CDR3 DNA follows: TGTGCCAGCTCAGGGACTGGAAACACCATATATTTT. The entire variable domain, with the rest obtained from reference TRBV7-9 and TRBJ1-3, is as follows: DTGVSQNPRHKITKRGQNVTFRCDPISEHNRLYWYRQTLGQGPEFLTYFQNEAQLEKSRLLSDRFSAERPKGSFSTLEIQRTEQGDSAMYLCASSGTGNTIYFGEGSWLTVV.

The rearrangement uses TRBV7-9 and TRBJ2-6; D remains ambiguous. The CDR3 covers 14 residues. CDR1 is SEHNR and CDR2 is FQNEAQ in the germline V gene (reference sequence). The V end was cut by 5 bases, the J end by 2 bases, with 7 bases between. The CDR3 loop is CASSPLTGANVLTF. In DNA form, the CDR3 reads TGTGCCAGCAGCCCCCTCACTGGGGCCAACGTCCTGACTTTC.

The chain couples TRBV5-1 to TRBJ1-2; 7 positions match TRBD1. Trimming cost V 0 bases and J 4 bases; bases outside gene matches: 18. Germline CDR1 and CDR2: SGHRS and YFSETQ. The length of the CDR3 is 19 residues. The CDR3 region is CASSLAQYEQGQPPYGYTF. The CDR3 DNA reads TGCGCCAGCAGCTTGGCCCAATACGAACAGGGGCAACCTCCCTATGGCTACACCTTC.

The chain combines TRBV12-3 or TRBV12-4 with TRBJ2-2; 8 positions match TRBD2. CDR3 length: 17 amino acids. V lost 6 bases and J lost 1; bases outside the gene matches: 10. Here the CDR3 DNA reads TGTGCCAGCAGCCAAAGCGGGACTAGAGTGAACACCGGGGAGCTGTTTTTT. Translated, it gives CASSQSGTRVNTGELFF.

A few counts support this clonotype. V is TRBV3-1 and J is TRBJ1-1; 7 positions agree with TRBD1. Germline V gene lookup returns CDR1 LGHDT and CDR2 YNNKEL (reference sequence). There are 14 residues in the CDR3. Germline trimming cut 3 bases from V and 0 bases from J; bases unmatched to any gene: 1. The CDR3 sequence is CASSHGTVNTEAFF. Written as DNA, the CDR3 is TGTGCCAGCAGCCACGGGACAGTGAACACTGAAGCTTTCTTT. Drawing the rest from reference TRBV3-1 and TRBJ1-1, the complete variable domain is DTAVSQTPKYLVTQMGNDKSIKCEQNLGHDTMYWYKQDSKKFLKIMFSYNNKELIINETVPNRFSPKSPDKAHLNLHINSLELGDSAVYFCASSHGTVNTEAFFGQGTRLTVV.

This clonotype was detected only a few times. The chain employs TRBV7-2 and TRBJ2-7, with D possibly being TRBD1 or TRBD2 (5 bases each). This CDR3 is built from 12 residues. V lost 5 bases, J lost 9 bases, and 14 bases lay in between. Germline V gives CDR1 SGHTA, CDR2 FQGNSA. The CDR3 is CASSVLGTWQYF. The CDR3 coding sequence is TGTGCCAGCAGCGTCCTCGGGACCTGGCAGTACTTC. Full variable domain (missing parts from reference TRBV7-2 and TRBJ2-7): GAGVSQSPSNKVTEKGKDVELRCDPISGHTALYWYRQSLGQGLEFLIYFQGNSAPDKSGLPSDRFSAERTGGSVSTLTIQRTQQEDSAVYLCASSVLGTWQYFGPGTRLTVT.

The J gene is TRBJ2-1, the V gene TRBV20-1; D perhaps matches TRBD2 (6 bases). Germline loops: CDR1 DFQATT, CDR2 SNEGSKA (reference sequence). Trimming took off 6 bases at V and 4 bases at J, with 16 bases between the two ends. The CDR3 is 14 residues long. The CDR3 reads CSAKSRDFYNEQFF. CDR3 DNA sequence: TGCAGTGCAAAGAGTAGGGACTTTTACAATGAGCAGTTCTTC.

The chain uses TRBV27 and TRBJ2-1, with 7 bases fitting TRBD2. Germline lookup yields CDR1 MNHEY and CDR2 SMNVEV (reference sequence). This CDR3 contains 15 residues. J gave up 8 bases and V 5 bases, and 12 bases lay outside the gene matches. The CDR3 DNA is TGTGCCAGCAGTCGGTCGGGTAGGGGAGGGTATGAGCAGTTCTTC. Translation: CASSRSGRGGYEQFF.

This clonotype occurred many times. The chain joins TRBV2 to TRBJ2-5, with a weak D call TRBD1 (6 bases). The CDR3 length is 12 residues. V dropped 10 bases and J dropped 0 bases, with 9 bases sitting between them. CDR1 is SNHLY and CDR2 is FYNNEI in the germline V gene. As DNA, the CDR3 is TGTGCCAACCGGGACAACCAAGAGACCCAGTACTTC. This codes for CANRDNQETQYF.

This clonotype was counted between two and nine times. The rearrangement joins TRBV2 to TRBJ1-2, with 7 bases aligning to TRBD1. V was clipped by 2 bases and J by 4 bases; unmatched bases: 4. CDR3 length equals 14 residues. Germline V gene sequence: CDR1 SNHLY, CDR2 FYNNEI. The CDR3 DNA reads as TGTGCCAGCAGTGAAAGGGGGCCGCCCTATGGCTACACCTTC. Protein: CASSERGPPYGYTF.

The table lists this clonotype with a few counts. The chain couples TRBV6-2 or TRBV6-3 to TRBJ1-4; D remains ambiguous. CDR3 length: 12 residues. CDR1 is MNHEY and CDR2 is SVGEGT in the germline V gene. Trimming shortened V by 2 bases and J by 7 bases, and 5 bases separated the two germline ends. CDR3 sequence: CASSYGGEKLFF. The CDR3 nucleotides read TGTGCCAGCAGTTACGGAGGTGAAAAACTGTTTTTT.

The chain links TRBV4-1 to TRBJ1-1, with 10 bases that match TRBD1. CDR1 is MGHRA and CDR2 is YSYEKL in the germline V gene. There are 16 residues in the CDR3. The V and J ends lost 4 bases and 5 bases, in that order; junction bases with no gene match: 10. CDR3 DNA sequence: TGCGCCAGCAGCCCTCACCCTAGGACAGGGGGTACTGAAGCTTTCTTT. It codes for CASSPHPRTGGTEAFF.

In this sample, this clonotype turned up a few times. The chain carries TRBV6-1 and TRBJ1-5; D unclear. CDR3 length: 13 amino acids. Germline CDR1 is MNHNS and CDR2 is SASEGT. With 3 bases removed from V and 0 bases from J, the gap between germline ends came to 3 bases. The CDR3: CASSEISNQPQHF. The CDR3 DNA follows: TGTGCCAGCAGTGAGATTAGCAATCAGCCCCAGCATTTT.

The table lists this clonotype with a few counts. The chain joins TRBV10-3 to TRBJ2-2; TRBD1 matches 10 bases. The CDR3 has 14 amino acids. With V trimmed by 8 bases and J by 6 bases, 6 bases remained unmatched. The germline CDR1 and CDR2 sequences are ENHRY and SYGVKD. CDR3 bases: TGTGCCATCCAATCCGGACAGGGGGCCGGGGAGCTGTTTTTT. Translating it yields CAIQSGQGAGELFF.

This clonotype was detected a few times. V is TRBV5-1 and J is TRBJ1-1; the D is unclear. From germline, CDR1 is SGHRS and CDR2 YFSETQ. CDR3 length: 14 amino acids. Trimming removed 4 bases from V and 3 bases from J, with 13 bases in between. CDR3 protein: CASSARGDHTEAFF. CDR3 sequence (DNA): TGCGCCAGCAGCGCCCGCGGGGATCACACTGAAGCTTTCTTT.

This clonotype was seen a few times. This chain connects TRBV10-2 to TRBJ2-5; D is unclear. The CDR3 loop spans 13 amino acids. Between the trimmed V and J ends, which lost 6 bases and 9 bases, there was a span of 17 bases. The V gene's germline CDR1 is WSHSY and CDR2 SAAADI. In DNA form, the CDR3 reads TGCGCCAGCAGATCCCCGATTGGCCCGGCCCAGTACTTC. Its translation is CASRSPIGPAQYF.

This clonotype was seen ten or more times. The V gene is TRBV6-5, the J gene TRBJ2-2, with 8 bases that match TRBD1. The CDR3 contains 16 residues. After removal of 2 bases from V and 7 bases from J, the junction contained 9 bases not matched to a gene. CDR1 and CDR2 (germline): MNHEY, SVGAGI. The CDR3 spells CASSYPQGAGLGELFF. CDR3 DNA: TGTGCCAGCAGTTACCCGCAGGGGGCAGGCCTCGGGGAGCTGTTTTTT.

The table lists this clonotype with a few counts. The chain couples TRBV6-5 to TRBJ2-6, with 8 positions matching TRBD1. The J segment lost 0 bases and the V segment lost 9 bases, leaving 10 bases of the junction unmatched. The CDR3 is 17 amino acids. Germline V gene lookup returns CDR1 MNHEY and CDR2 SVGAGI. The chain's CDR3 is CARTGARSLSGANVLTF. The CDR3 DNA reads as TGTGCCAGGACAGGGGCCCGATCCCTCTCTGGGGCCAACGTCCTGACTTTC.

This clonotype was observed at least ten times. The V gene is TRBV29-1, the J gene TRBJ1-6; D not resolved. The CDR3 has 13 residues. Germline loops: CDR1 SQVTM, CDR2 ANQGSEA. V gave up 4 bases and J gave up 8 bases, with 12 bases separating them. The chain's CDR3 is CSVGASSDSPLHF. CDR3 in DNA: TGCAGCGTTGGTGCCAGCTCCGATTCACCCCTCCACTTT.

The chain carries TRBV2 and TRBJ2-2; D is undetermined. CDR1 and CDR2 (germline): SNHLY, FYNNEI. The V end was cut by 0 bases, the J end by 1 base, with 9 bases between. CDR3 length: 16 amino acids. The CDR3 reads CASSEALLQNTGELFF. CDR3 DNA sequence: TGTGCCAGCAGTGAAGCGCTTCTACAGAACACCGGGGAGCTGTTTTTT.